Each of the 2 T cell receptor beta chains below was sequenced from the same sample in a study of circulating tumor DNA in untreated peripheral T-cell lymphoma. The assay was immunoSEQ multiplex PCR, and TCRdb's table has in-frame clones only and misses some. The data hold 5,500 to 8,000 clones, with around 76% observed a single time. Source material: tumor tissue. All receptors come from a human donor with peripheral T-cell lymphoma.

V and J are TRBV18 and TRBJ1-5; D gene ambiguous. V dropped 3 bases and J dropped 6 bases, with 9 bases sitting between them. Germline lookup yields CDR1 KGHSH and CDR2 LQKENI. The CDR3 has 13 amino acids. The CDR3 nucleotides are TGTGCCAGCTCACCGGGAGGGAGTCAGCCCCAGCATTTT. Translated: CASSPGGSQPQHF.

This clone was seen a few times. The V and J genes are TRBV18 and TRBJ1-5; the D is unclear. V was clipped by 2 bases and J by 0 bases, with 8 bases between them. The CDR3 extends over 15 amino acids. From germline, CDR1 is KGHSH and CDR2 LQKENI. The CDR3 here is CASSPARGSNQPQHF. The CDR3, as DNA: TGTGCCAGCTCACCAGCCCGGGGTAGCAATCAGCCCCAGCATTTT. Full variable domain (remainder filled in from reference TRBV18 and TRBJ1-5): NAGVMQNPRHLVRRRGQEARLRCSPMKGHSHVYWYRQLPEEGLKFMVYLQKENIIDESGMPKERFSAEFPKEGPSILRIQQVVRGDSAAYFCASSPARGSNQPQHFGDGTRLSIL.